This T cell receptor (beta chain) was found in a study of vaccination effects on CD4 cells after COVID-19. Study-wide background: CD4+ T cells specific for antigen were expanded with viral peptide pools by the ViraFEST assay before sequencing. Early samples were taken at day +14, late at days +241, +227, +161. Supplemented with around 9.3 IU/ml IL-2 and approximately 9.7 ug/ml peptides, a few million PBMC per well were kept in culture.

About this clone itself: Its antigen is currently unknown.

CDR3 length equals 14 residues. V shed 4 bases and J shed 4 bases, with 10 bases lying between them. Germline V gene lookup returns CDR1 LNHNV and CDR2 YYDKDF (reference sequence). The culture ran for roughly 10 days before CD4+ T cells were isolated. Sometime from March through December 2020, the person acquired a SARS-CoV-2 infection that PCR confirmed. Either the BNT162b2 or mRNA-1273 vaccine was given to participants in two doses. The repertoire was sequenced with immunoSEQ multiplex PCR; TCRdb's copy has only in-frame clones and lacks some. The repertoire consists of fewer than 55,000 clones, with 76% occurring once and the leading ten covering about 3.7%.

The TCR originated in a human donor who had a prior SARS-CoV-2 infection. The sample here was CD4+ T cells from PBMCs cultured without peptide, taken after COVID-19 vaccination. This chain connects TRBV15 to TRBJ2-2; D uncertain. For the CDR3, the DNA is TGTGCCACCAGCAAGCAAGGGTTCACCGGGGAGCTGTTTTTT. Its translation: CATSKQGFTGELFF. Looking up the rest from reference TRBV15 and TRBJ2-2 gives the full variable domain: DAMVIQNPRYQVTQFGKPVTLSCSQTLNHNVMYWYQQKSSQAPKLLFHYYDKDFNNEADTPDNFQSRRPNTSFCFLDIRSPGLGDTAMYLCATSKQGFTGELFFGEGSRLTVL.